Detailed here is one T cell receptor (beta chain). It lacks a known antigen. The record has no base qualities; no much larger clone is one base away. The sample belongs to a study of cytomegalovirus exposure and HLA in healthy donors (dated by TCRdb to about 2017). About the study as a whole: In an earlier analysis of 550 to 750 of the donors, around 300 Gb of sequence data and 100 million or so unique TCR beta sequences from 150 million to 200 million T cells were reported. HLA typing covered class I and class II loci at four-digit resolution. On average, about 240,000 unique TCR beta nucleotide sequences were sequenced per donor among roughly 430 genotyped donors of the cohort, with about 17% of those sequences being non-productive. To predict cytomegalovirus infection status, the study brought together high-throughput TCR immunosequencing, statistical association of individual TCRs with disease status, and machine learning. An earlier analysis of nearly 600 of the donors applied high-throughput TCR beta sequencing to assess whether each TCR beta V gene segment acted as functional or pseudogenic. Every discovery cohort repertoire had been produced on one sequencing platform. Because of strong linkage in the cohort, roughly five DR-DQ haplotypes were treated as single units for association and clustering. Roughly 300 gigabases of sequencing data and roughly 80 million unique TCR sequences made up an early release that covered about 640 HLA-typed donors. Alongside the repertoire data, information on donor age, sex, ethnicity and CMV serostatus was compiled. The study was designed to test whether signatures of past pathogen exposure could be identified by cataloging public T cell receptors. In the later analysis, no new phenotypic data were used to find candidate immune exposures; instead, reliance was placed on TCR beta sequences and their occurrence across donors. A later analysis re-analyzed previously published TCR beta repertoires from roughly 690 donors and added high-resolution HLA genotyping to study TCR occurrence patterns. In addition to the first cohort of 666 subjects, a separate validation cohort of approximately 130 different subjects was used. Typing coverage varied by locus: roughly 629-640 donors for A, B, C, DRB1 and DQB1; more than 500 for DQA1; more than 600 for DPA1; fewer than 480 for DPB1. The study used immunosequencing to profile the T cell repertoires of 670 or so subjects and linked those repertoires to cytomegalovirus serostatus. Of the roughly 390 genotyped donors, 81% were placed in the genetic ancestry cluster associated with self-reported Caucasian donors. A later genetic analysis used genome-wide SNP genotypes for about three fifths of the 666 donors, treating that subset as a discovery cohort. Paper-wide results and their limitations: The only immune exposure information available for the cohort was CMV serostatus. In an earlier analysis of several hundred of the donors, most TCR beta V segments were observed in productive rearrangements about 87% or about 30% of the time, broadly matching IMGT annotations. A later genetic analysis reported fewer N-insertions in productive TCRs among donors in an Asian-associated ancestry cluster than the approximately 700-donor mean. In vitro tests confirmed that a few of the cytomegalovirus-associated TCR beta chains recognize cytomegalovirus antigens. The earlier analysis of about 600 of the donors excluded some 16 rarely observed V segments, including chromosome 9 orphons, because counts were too low. A cluster of highly shared sequence variants was judged likely to be a technical artifact of the sequencing pipeline. In a later analysis, more than 15,000 TCR beta sequences were associated with specific HLA alleles at a false discovery rate of 0.05. Presence/absence analyses assumed roughly uniform sequencing depth across donors, an assumption that may not hold. Linkage disequilibrium might explain the correlated functional status among segregating V segments, but an unknown experimental factor could not be excluded. In this cohort, only TCR beta chains were sequenced, and detectable features were limited by the absence of alpha or paired-chain data. Across donors, most TCR sequences were observed very rarely, whereas some public TCRs were present in many individuals. Some IMGT-functional V segments, including TRBV6-2 and TRBV6-3, could not be told apart with the 87-base-pair reads, so those segments were excluded. According to a later analysis, parvovirus B19, influenza, CMV and Epstein-Barr virus appeared linked to several top co-occurrence clusters. In a later analysis, the rate of TCR association differed among HLA loci, with DRB1 alleles having the most associated TCRs and HLA-C alleles having the fewest. According to the authors, the approach could potentially be generalized to other disease states and immunological phenotypes. In a later analysis, most CMV-associated TCR beta chains were found to appear HLA-restricted, with HLA associations seemingly driven largely by CMV exposure. The study listed approximately 150 TCR beta chains as associated with cytomegalovirus. The classifier was reported to diagnose cytomegalovirus status with high specificity and sensitivity in both the original cohort and the validation cohort. V-gene and J-gene trimming of TCR beta chains was associated with a missense DCLRE1C variant in a later genetic analysis, and the association was replicated in an independent cohort. A later analysis found that HLA-associated TCR beta chains were more clonally expanded and had lower generation probabilities than equally common non-associated chains. A further reported finding was that TCR beta sequences accurately predicted the HLA-A and HLA-B alleles for most subjects in the first cohort. Strong co-occurrence of HLA alleles, especially DR and DQ, made assigning TCR associations to individual alleles difficult. HLA typing was unavailable for some donors at each locus, so association tests used only the typed subset.

The cohort comprised some 680 healthy bone marrow donors. At the time of sampling, all cohort members were nominally healthy, though unrecorded immune exposures were likely present. CMV serostatus was recorded as positive for just under 300 and negative for about 55% of the roughly 700 cohort members, whereas no CMV serostatus was recorded for the donor in question. A peripheral blood sample was collected from each donor, and TCR beta sequencing was performed on peripheral blood mononuclear cells. The Qiagen DNeasy Blood Extraction Kit was used to extract genomic DNA from the blood cell samples. The CDR3 spans 13 residues, from the cysteine through the phenylalanine. Only the CDR3 region is kept as DNA, spanning 39 bases read in frame from base 1. V was cut back by 7 bases and J by 6 bases, leaving a gap of 16 bases between them. Reading the germline V gene gives CDR1 MNHEY and CDR2 SVGAGI. Library method: the immunoSEQ multiplex PCR assay. A mixture of 60 forward primers for TCR Vbeta segments and 13 reverse primers for TCR Jbeta segments was used in the multiplex PCR. The CDR3 region of rearranged TCR beta genes was amplified from genomic DNA by a multiplex PCR assay. Amplified TCR beta libraries were sequenced as 87-base-pair reads on the Illumina HiSeq System. The source study handled its data this way. A later analysis counted approximately 84 million unique TCR beta chains across the 500 to 850 repertoires, and roughly 10 million of these chains were shared by at least two donors. Raw reads were error-corrected and collapsed into unique sequences by a nearest-neighbor algorithm in which closely related sequences were merged to remove PCR and sequencing errors. V, D and J gene segments were assigned by aligning CDR3 sequences to IMGT reference sequences. Each retained sequence needed at least a six-nucleotide match to both a V gene segment and a J gene segment. A rearrangement counted as productive if the CDR3 had no stop codons and remained in frame with V and J, and every other rearrangement counted as non-productive. Following IMGT convention, CDR3 was defined as the stretch from the second conserved V-encoded cysteine to the conserved J-encoded phenylalanine. Sequences without an unambiguous match to a single V gene segment were excluded from the earlier analysis of over 500 of the donors. In an earlier analysis of roughly 500 of the donors, V segments were called functional above 56.7% productive rearrangements and were called segregating when the between-donor standard deviation exceeded 5%. To diagnose cytomegalovirus status from the catalog of TCR beta chain sequences, a statistical classification framework was built. In a later analysis, V and J genes were assigned by comparing TCR nucleotide sequences against IMGT/GENE-DB human TR gene sequences. The TCRdist pipeline was used in a later analysis to assign CDR3 sequences and most-parsimonious VDJ recombination scenarios. In a later analysis, each TCR beta chain was defined by its CDR3 amino acid sequence together with its V-gene family, and reads without a unique V-gene family were excluded. A later analysis removed 600 or so highly shared, low-generation-probability nucleotide sequences to deal with suspected cross-contamination and a sequencing artifact. A later analysis calculated a clonal expansion index for each public chain from normalized within-repertoire ranks of inferred template counts. Generation probabilities in a later analysis came from a VDJ recombination model fitted to out-of-frame rearrangements, and those results were checked against IGoR. Hypergeometric tests were used in a later analysis to score TCR-TCR, TCR-HLA and TCR-CMV co-occurrence, with a repertoire-size bias correction applied to the TCR pairs. In a later analysis, false discovery rates were estimated by permuting HLA or CMV assignments 20 times. In a later analysis, co-occurring TCRs were grouped with DBSCAN, and TCRdist sequence similarity was added when clustering was performed within HLA-allele-positive subsets. Repertoires with fewer than 30,000 or more than 120,000 public chains were left out of co-occurrence clustering, as were about 5 repertoires with anomalous nucleotide sharing. Not all clones reach the TCRdb copy of this immuneACCESS table, which keeps in-frame sequences only. Checked studies attribute under half of the gap to unresolved V genes and leave the rest unexplained. V, J and clone size reflect that table, while D and trimming were determined from the DNA. The sample includes roughly 110,000 clones, with 74% observed a single time. Approximately 2% of the sample lies in the top ten.

The source of this sequence is a human donor in good health. Sequencing was carried out using PBMCs. The V gene is TRBV6-5 and the J gene is TRBJ2-7; a weak D assignment points to TRBD1 (5 bases agree). The DNA reads TGTGCCAGCACATCTCACCTGGGGCTCGAGCAGTACTTC. Its coded protein is CASTSHLGLEQYF.